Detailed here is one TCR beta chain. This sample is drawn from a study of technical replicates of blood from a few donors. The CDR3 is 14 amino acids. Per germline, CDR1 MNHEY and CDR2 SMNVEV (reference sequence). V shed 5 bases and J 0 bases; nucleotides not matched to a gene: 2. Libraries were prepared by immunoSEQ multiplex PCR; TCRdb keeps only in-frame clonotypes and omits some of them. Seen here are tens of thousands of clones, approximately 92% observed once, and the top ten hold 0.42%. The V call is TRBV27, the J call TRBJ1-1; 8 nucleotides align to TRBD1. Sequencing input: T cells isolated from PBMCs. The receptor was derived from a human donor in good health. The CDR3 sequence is CASSRDRLNTEAFF. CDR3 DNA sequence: TGTGCCAGCAGTCGGGACAGGCTGAACACTGAAGCTTTCTTT.